The T cell receptor (beta chain) described here comes from a study of shared clonotypes between healthy human individuals. In germline, CDR1 is SGHAT, CDR2 FQNNGV. V trimming: 5 bases; J trimming: 2 bases; junction bases outside the gene matches: 3. CDR3 length: 15 amino acids. The naive CD8 population came from CD45RO-negative cells selected for CCR7, without terminally differentiated effector memory CD45RA+ cells. Clones were read by immunoSEQ multiplex PCR, and TCRdb kept only the in-frame ones, dropping some. The sample has about 2.1 million clones; around 95% are singletons. The sequence came from a man in his late teens or twenties in good health. Some clones in this sample may be carry-over from other donors' samples. The rearrangement joins TRBV11-2 to TRBJ2-5; 12 nucleotides match TRBD2. The source material was naive CD8+ T cells from PBMCs. In DNA, the CDR3 is TGTGCCAGCAGCCGGACTAGCGGGATTCAAGAGACCCAGTACTTC. This sequence encodes CASSRTSGIQETQYF.